These T cell receptor beta chains were read from a single sample in a study of blood T cell repertoires in COVID-19. The table came from immunoSEQ multiplex PCR; TCRdb's copy has only in-frame clones and leaves some out. Of around 90,000 clones in the sample, 81% were seen once. The sequenced material came from peripheral blood. These receptors came from a human donor in a cohort sampled during active COVID-19. The CDR3 runs from the conserved cysteine through the conserved F or W. A D gene is named only where the DNA matches it firmly. Clone size, where shown, is once, few, many, or a class for clones that have expanded.

V gene	D gene	clone size	J gene	CDR3 DNA	CDR3 protein
TRBV28	-	-	TRBJ2-1	TGTGCCAGCAGCCTCTCCCACAATGAGCAGTTCTTC	CASSLSHNEQFF
TRBV7-3	TRBD1	-	TRBJ2-5	TGTGCCAGCAGCTTGACAGGGTCCCAAGAGACCCAGTACTTC	CASSLTGSQETQYF
TRBV6-1	-	once	TRBJ1-4	TGTGCCAGCAGTGAGCGAAAACTGTTTTTT	CASSERKLFF
TRBV7-9	-	-	TRBJ1-1	TGTGCCAGCAGCTTATTCCCAGGGGAGAACACTGAAGCTTTCTTT	CASSLFPGENTEAFF
TRBV2	TRBD1	-	TRBJ2-7	TGTGCCAGCCGCCGACAGGGGGCTTCCAACGAGCAGTACTTC	CASRRQGASNEQYF
TRBV20-1	-	-	TRBJ2-7	TGCAGTGCCCCGGGGATCTACGAGCAGTACTTC	CSAPGIYEQYF
TRBV5-1	-	-	TRBJ2-2	TGCGCCAGCAGCTCAGAGGTCGGGGTATCGGGGGAGCTGTTTTTT	CASSSEVGVSGELFF
TRBV10-3	-	-	TRBJ1-6	TGTGCCATCAGTGAGTCGAAGGCAGGGGCGGGTTCACCCCTCCACTTT	CAISESKAGAGSPLHF
TRBV5-8	-	-	TRBJ1-2	TGTGCCAGCAGCTTCTTACTTAACTATGGCTACACCTTC	CASSFLLNYGYTF
TRBV18	TRBD1	-	TRBJ2-2	TGTGCCAGCTCACCATACAGGGGTGTCGACACCGGGGAGCTGTTTTTT	CASSPYRGVDTGELFF
TRBV19	-	once	TRBJ1-1	TGTGCCAGTAGTATTAGGACAACTGAAGCTTTCTTT	CASSIRTTEAFF
TRBV2	-	-	TRBJ1-1	TGTGCCAACTGCCTCTCACAGGGAGACACTGAAGCTTTCTTT	CANCLSQGDTEAFF
TRBV10-2	-	once	TRBJ1-5	TGCGCCAGCACCAGGGGTAGCAATCAGCCCCAGCATTTT	CASTRGSNQPQHF
TRBV19	-	few	TRBJ1-6	TGTGCCAGTAGTATTTCAGGTTATAATTCACCCCTCCACTTT	CASSISGYNSPLHF
TRBV29-1	-	-	TRBJ2-3	TGCAGCGGCAGACAGGACTTCACAGATACGCAGTATTTT	CSGRQDFTDTQYF
TRBV6-5	TRBD1	-	TRBJ2-7	TGTGCCAGCGGTTACGGGACAGGGGTCTACGAGCAGTACTTC	CASGYGTGVYEQYF
TRBV27	-	-	TRBJ2-2	TGTGCCAGCAGTCTACGGATCGGGGCGAACACCGGGGAGCTGTTTTTT	CASSLRIGANTGELFF
TRBV27	-	-	TRBJ2-2	TGTGCCAGCAGTTTACGGCGGCTGAACACCGGGGAGCTGTTTTTT	CASSLRRLNTGELFF
TRBV19	-	many	TRBJ1-5	TGTGCCAGTAGTATATTCATTGGATCGGGAATAGGACAGCCCCAGCATTTT	CASSIFIGSGIGQPQHF
TRBV6-4	-	-	TRBJ1-1	TGTGCCAGCAGTAACCACACGGGGTTGAACACTGAAGCTTTCTTT	CASSNHTGLNTEAFF
TRBV18	TRBD1	-	TRBJ2-3	TGTGCCAGCTCACCTAGCAGGGGGAGAGGATTAACAGATACGCAGTATTTT	CASSPSRGRGLTDTQYF
TRBV19	-	-	TRBJ1-1	TGTGCCAGTAGCCCCCCCAGGGGCAGGAACACTGAAGCTTTCTTT	CASSPPRGRNTEAFF
TRBV7-9	-	-	TRBJ1-4	TGTGCCAGCAGCAGTCGACAGGCCTTTAATGAAAAACTGTTTTTT	CASSSRQAFNEKLFF
TRBV28	-	-	TRBJ1-5	TGTGCCACCAAGACAGTCTATAGCAATCAGCCCCAGCATTTT	CATKTVYSNQPQHF
TRBV9	TRBD1	few	TRBJ1-2	TGTGCCAGCAGCGTAGGGACCGGGACAGGGGAAGCTAACTATGGCTACACCTTC	CASSVGTGTGEANYGYTF
TRBV6-2/TRBV6-3	TRBD2	once	TRBJ2-7	TGTGCCAGCAGTTACTTGGGACTAGGGCCCGAGCAGTACTTC	CASSYLGLGPEQYF
TRBV24-1	-	-	TRBJ2-5	TGTGCCACCAGTGACCCCGCCCGGGAGACCCAGTACTTC	CATSDPARETQYF
TRBV7-8	-	-	TRBJ1-1	TGTGCCAGCAGCTTACGGGGGGTCACTGAAGCTTTCTTT	CASSLRGVTEAFF
TRBV4-3	TRBD1	-	TRBJ2-7	TGCGCCAGCAGCCAGGACAGGGGGATTGTGCAGTACTTC	CASSQDRGIVQYF
TRBV28	-	-	TRBJ1-1	TGTGCCAGCAGCTCGGGGGGGGGACCCACTGAAGCTTTCTTT	CASSSGGGPTEAFF
TRBV11-2	TRBD1	-	TRBJ2-4	TGTGCCAGCAGCTTATTAACAGGGGTAAACATTCAGTACTTC	CASSLLTGVNIQYF
TRBV5-1	TRBD1	-	TRBJ1-2	TGCGCCAGCAGCATACAGGGGGACTATGGCTACACCTTC	CASSIQGDYGYTF
TRBV7-2	TRBD1	few	TRBJ1-5	TGTGCCAGCGGGGACAGGGCCGATCAGCCCCAGCATTTT	CASGDRADQPQHF
TRBV9	-	-	TRBJ2-3	TGTGCCAGCTGGGGGGAGTACACAGATACGCAGTATTTT	CASWGEYTDTQYF
TRBV11-2	-	-	TRBJ1-3	TGTGCCAGCAGCTTAGGGGCCAGCCCGGGAAACACCATATATTTT	CASSLGASPGNTIYF
TRBV7-9	TRBD1	-	TRBJ1-5	TGTGCCAGCAGCCCGGCGGGACAGGGAATTCAGCCCCAGCATTTT	CASSPAGQGIQPQHF
TRBV6-5	-	-	TRBJ1-1	TGTGCCAGCAGTTACCGGGACTTTCCGGGGACTGAAGCTTTCTTT	CASSYRDFPGTEAFF
TRBV2	-	-	TRBJ2-4	TGTGCCAGCAGTGAAGCGCTTCCAGCGGATGGGAACATTCAGTACTTC	CASSEALPADGNIQYF
TRBV18	TRBD1	-	TRBJ1-2	TGTGCCAGCTCACTCGACTTTACAGGGGTGGCCAACTATGGCTACACCTTC	CASSLDFTGVANYGYTF
TRBV5-1	-	-	TRBJ2-5	TGCGCCAGCAGCTTGGGGGGAGTTTCCGAGACCCAGTACTTC	CASSLGGVSETQYF
TRBV29-1	-	many	TRBJ1-2	TGCAGCGCTTACAGCTCCTCTAACTATGGCTACACCTTC	CSAYSSSNYGYTF
TRBV9	-	-	TRBJ2-4	TGTGCCAGCAGCGTAGATGGGGGCTTCGGAAACATTCAGTACTTC	CASSVDGGFGNIQYF
TRBV5-6	-	once	TRBJ1-2	TGTGCCAGCAGCTTCCCAGGGGCAGGAGGCTACACCTTC	CASSFPGAGGYTF
TRBV7-9	TRBD1	-	TRBJ1-4	TGTGCCAGCAGTTTAGGCGATCCGGGACAGGAAAAACTGTTTTTT	CASSLGDPGQEKLFF
TRBV2	TRBD1	-	TRBJ2-7	TGTGCCAGCAGTCGACAGGGTTTTCAGGCCCACGAGCAGTACTTC	CASSRQGFQAHEQYF
TRBV5-1	-	-	TRBJ2-3	TGCGCCAGCAGCATTAGGACTAGCACAGATACGCAGTATTTT	CASSIRTSTDTQYF
TRBV6-4	TRBD2	-	TRBJ2-7	TGTGCCAGCAGTCCCCTGGACGTGGGAGGGGACGAGCAGTACTTC	CASSPLDVGGDEQYF
TRBV6-2/TRBV6-3	-	-	TRBJ1-2	TGTGCCAGCAGTGATGACAGGCGAGGCTACACCTTC	CASSDDRRGYTF
TRBV15	-	-	TRBJ1-3	TGTGCCACCAGCAGAGCGGGCAGGGGAATCTCTGGAAACACCATATATTTT	CATSRAGRGISGNTIYF
TRBV3-1/TRBV3-2	-	-	TRBJ1-1	TGTGCCAGCAGCCAAGAAGGACGTCCAGGGACTGAAGCTTTCTTT	CASSQEGRPGTEAFF
TRBV3-1/TRBV3-2	-	-	TRBJ1-2	TGTGCCAGCAGCTTTCGGACAGCCAACTATGGCTACACCTTC	CASSFRTANYGYTF
TRBV18	TRBD1	once	TRBJ2-7	TGTGCCAGCTCAACGGGACAGTACTACGAGCAGTACTTC	CASSTGQYYEQYF
TRBV12-3/TRBV12-4	-	-	TRBJ1-3	TGTGCCAGCAGTTACTTTAAAAACACCATATATTTT	CASSYFKNTIYF
TRBV7-2	-	-	TRBJ2-7	TGTGCCAGCAGCTTAGTTCAGTTCTCCTACGAGCAGTACTTC	CASSLVQFSYEQYF